Ten or more counts support the clone carrying this T cell receptor (beta chain). What it recognizes is unknown. iRepertoire HTBI primers and Arm-PCR of CDR3 regions built TCR beta libraries. TCRdb itself ran the multiplex PCR reads through MiXCR, one entry per CDR3 protein. The sample shows 400,000 to 500,000 distinct CDR3 sequences, less than 20% of them seen only once. The data are from a study of regulatory T cells in long-lasting Graves disease. Study details: Antithyroid drugs had been given to newly diagnosed Graves' patients for under 3 months. Study-wide points: Only a small sample size was used, which may have cut accuracy. Among samples with persistent disease, TRBV28, TRBJ1-2 and TRBJ2-5 were favored.

Time point noted: newly diagnosed GD, antithyroid drugs for less than 3 months. Extracted PBMC RNA gave rise to the TCR library. There are 13 residues in the CDR3. CDR1 is SQVTM and CDR2 is ANQGSEA in the germline V gene. Trimming left V 3 bases short and J 3 bases short, with 9 bases between. Separately, the same data were catalogued under a study of T cells in Graves' hyperthyroidism and ophthalmopathy. That study adds: A model built on 13 V-J features separated ophthalmopathy from stable hyperthyroidism.

The chain joins TRBV29-1 to TRBJ1-5; a possible D gene is TRBD1 (5 bases). The TCR originated in a woman aged 18-29 years with Graves disease. The sample was peripheral blood mononuclear cells (PBMCs), taken at new diagnosis, from a patient treated with antithyroid drugs. As DNA, the CDR3 is TGCAGCGTTGACCAGGGACCCAATCAGCCCCAGCATTTT. It specifies CSVDQGPNQPQHF.